This T cell receptor (beta chain) was identified during a study of T cell repertoires in cytomegalovirus infection. Turning to the study itself: From public TCR beta signatures came an indication of both CMV infection and matching HLA type.

This clonotype was recorded many times. Its specificity is unknown. MiXCR, run by TCRdb on the reads, gives a single entry per CDR3 protein. The sample records under 600,000 distinct CDR3 sequences, 16% being singletons. Findings and caveats of the study: Totalled public TCR beta family frequency picked out people who carried CMV plus the relevant HLA. Clonotypes of TCR beta that were HLA-C-restricted and CMV-specific dominated the ex vivo response.

This clonotype was obtained from a human donor in good health (CMV status not recorded). Some clones in this sample may be carry-over from other donors' samples. The sample consisted of CD8+ T cells from PBMCs.

In nucleotides, the CDR3 is TGTGCCAGCAGTCCCTCCCAGGGGGTCAACACTGAAGCTTTCTTT. This codes for CASSPSQGVNTEAFF. This rearrangement joins TRBV12-3 or TRBV12-4 to TRBJ1-1, with 7 bases identical to TRBD1. The V and J ends lost 5 bases and 2 bases, in that order; junction bases with no gene match: 8. The CDR3 length is 15 residues.